These T cell receptor beta chains were read from a single sample in a study of tumor-infiltrating lymphocytes in localized non-small cell lung cancer. Using immunoSEQ multiplex PCR, the repertoire was profiled, and TCRdb retains in-frame clones only, with some absent. Here the sample spans some 11,000 clones, roughly 70% being singletons. Sequences were obtained from uninvolved lung tissue not adjacent to the tumor. All receptors come from a human donor with non-small cell lung cancer. Each CDR3 is given with its conserved first and last residue. The order of the fields is J gene, clone size, V gene, D gene, CDR3 DNA, CDR3 protein. A D gene is named only where the DNA matches it firmly. Size is omitted from some rows. Given values are once, few, many or a class for expanded clones.

j_gene: TRBJ2-5
abundance: NA
v_gene: TRBV5-1
d_gene: NA
CDR3nt: TGCGCCAGCAGCTTGGCCTTCTCCGGGAAGCAAGAGACCCAGTACTTC
CDR3aa: CASSLAFSGKQETQYF

j_gene: TRBJ2-2
abundance: few
v_gene: TRBV27
d_gene: NA
CDR3nt: TGTGCCAGCAGTTTTACCCTTGGGGCCGGGGAGCTGTTTTTT
CDR3aa: CASSFTLGAGELFF

j_gene: TRBJ2-5
abundance: NA
v_gene: TRBV27
d_gene: TRBD2
CDR3nt: TGTGCCAGCAGTTTTATATCGCCCTTTAGAGCGGGGGGACAAGAGACCCAGTACTTC
CDR3aa: CASSFISPFRAGGQETQYF

j_gene: TRBJ2-5
abundance: NA
v_gene: TRBV9
d_gene: NA
CDR3nt: TGTGCCAGCAGCGCCCGAGGATTCTCCAGGGAGACCCAGTACTTC
CDR3aa: CASSARGFSRETQYF

j_gene: TRBJ1-1
abundance: NA
v_gene: TRBV20-1
d_gene: TRBD1
CDR3nt: TGCAGTGCTAGATTGGACAGGGTCGCTTTCTTT
CDR3aa: CSARLDRVAFF

j_gene: TRBJ2-4
abundance: NA
v_gene: TRBV19
d_gene: NA
CDR3nt: TGTGCCAGTAGTGTCGACCTGGACCAAAACATTCAGTACTTC
CDR3aa: CASSVDLDQNIQYF

j_gene: TRBJ1-1
abundance: few
v_gene: TRBV5-5
d_gene: NA
CDR3nt: TGTGCCAGCAGCTCCCAGGGAATTTATGGTCTGAAAGCTTTCTTT
CDR3aa: CASSSQGIYGLKAFF

j_gene: TRBJ1-2
abundance: NA
v_gene: TRBV29-1
d_gene: TRBD1
CDR3nt: TGCAGCGTTGGGACAGGGCACTGGGGCTACACCTTC
CDR3aa: CSVGTGHWGYTF

j_gene: TRBJ2-6
abundance: few
v_gene: TRBV5-6
d_gene: NA
CDR3nt: TGTGCCAGCAGCTTTAGAGTAGGGACCTCTGGGGCCAACGTCCTGACTTTC
CDR3aa: CASSFRVGTSGANVLTF

j_gene: TRBJ2-5
abundance: NA
v_gene: TRBV2
d_gene: NA
CDR3nt: TGTGCCAGCACCCTGGGGGGAATCGTACAAGAGACCCAGTACTTC
CDR3aa: CASTLGGIVQETQYF

j_gene: TRBJ2-5
abundance: NA
v_gene: TRBV4-3
d_gene: NA
CDR3nt: TGCGCCAGCAGCCAAGATGAGGGGTCCCAAGAGACCCAGTACTTC
CDR3aa: CASSQDEGSQETQYF

j_gene: TRBJ2-7
abundance: few
v_gene: TRBV7-8
d_gene: NA
CDR3nt: TGTGCCAGCAGCACCCTCGGTGGAGGGCACGAGCAGTACTTC
CDR3aa: CASSTLGGGHEQYF

j_gene: TRBJ1-1
abundance: large
v_gene: TRBV29-1
d_gene: NA
CDR3nt: TGCAGCGTTGTCGACAGGACGGCTACTGAAGCTTTCTTT
CDR3aa: CSVVDRTATEAFF

j_gene: TRBJ1-3
abundance: NA
v_gene: TRBV19
d_gene: TRBD1
CDR3nt: TGTGCCAGTAGTACCTTACGACAGGGCGGAAACACCATATATTTT
CDR3aa: CASSTLRQGGNTIYF

j_gene: TRBJ2-7
abundance: NA
v_gene: TRBV11-2
d_gene: TRBD1
CDR3nt: TGTGCCAGCAGCGCACAGGGGGCAGGGTTTTACGAGCAGTACTTC
CDR3aa: CASSAQGAGFYEQYF

j_gene: TRBJ2-7
abundance: NA
v_gene: TRBV29-1
d_gene: NA
CDR3nt: TGCAGCGTACAGGGAACCTCCTACGAGCAGTACTTC
CDR3aa: CSVQGTSYEQYF

j_gene: TRBJ2-2
abundance: few
v_gene: TRBV5-1
d_gene: NA
CDR3nt: TGCGCCAGCAGCTTGGTATTTAGGACATGGTCATCCGGGGAGCTGTTTTTT
CDR3aa: CASSLVFRTWSSGELFF

j_gene: TRBJ1-3
abundance: once
v_gene: TRBV19
d_gene: TRBD1
CDR3nt: TGTGCCAGTAGTTCGACAGGGACTGGAAACACCATATATTTT
CDR3aa: CASSSTGTGNTIYF

j_gene: TRBJ2-1
abundance: NA
v_gene: TRBV21-1
d_gene: NA
CDR3nt: TGTGCCAGCAGCCCGGATCCCGAGGACAGAGTTACGAGCTCCTACAATGAGCAGTTCTTC
CDR3aa: CASSPDPEDRVTSSYNEQFF

j_gene: TRBJ2-7
abundance: NA
v_gene: TRBV29-1
d_gene: NA
CDR3nt: TGCAGCGTTGAAGTTAACCTCGGAGAGCAGTACTTC
CDR3aa: CSVEVNLGEQYF

j_gene: TRBJ2-5
abundance: NA
v_gene: TRBV5-1
d_gene: NA
CDR3nt: TGCGCCAGCAGCTTCGGATCGGAGACCCAGTACTTC
CDR3aa: CASSFGSETQYF

j_gene: TRBJ2-2
abundance: NA
v_gene: TRBV6-6
d_gene: NA
CDR3nt: TGTGCCAGCAGTTCGTCCCCCGGGGAGCTGTTTTTT
CDR3aa: CASSSSPGELFF